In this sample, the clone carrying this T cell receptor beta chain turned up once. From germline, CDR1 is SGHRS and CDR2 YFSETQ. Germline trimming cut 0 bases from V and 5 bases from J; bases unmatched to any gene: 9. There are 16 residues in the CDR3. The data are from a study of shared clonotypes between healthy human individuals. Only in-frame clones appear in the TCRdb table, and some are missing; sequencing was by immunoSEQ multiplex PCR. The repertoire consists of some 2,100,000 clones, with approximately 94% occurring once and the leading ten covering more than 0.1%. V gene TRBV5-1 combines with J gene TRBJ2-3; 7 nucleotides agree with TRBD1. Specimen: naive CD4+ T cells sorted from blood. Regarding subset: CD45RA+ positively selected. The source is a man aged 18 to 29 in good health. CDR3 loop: CASSLGPGQRGDTQYF. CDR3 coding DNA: TGCGCCAGCAGCTTGGGGCCGGGACAGAGAGGAGATACGCAGTATTTT.